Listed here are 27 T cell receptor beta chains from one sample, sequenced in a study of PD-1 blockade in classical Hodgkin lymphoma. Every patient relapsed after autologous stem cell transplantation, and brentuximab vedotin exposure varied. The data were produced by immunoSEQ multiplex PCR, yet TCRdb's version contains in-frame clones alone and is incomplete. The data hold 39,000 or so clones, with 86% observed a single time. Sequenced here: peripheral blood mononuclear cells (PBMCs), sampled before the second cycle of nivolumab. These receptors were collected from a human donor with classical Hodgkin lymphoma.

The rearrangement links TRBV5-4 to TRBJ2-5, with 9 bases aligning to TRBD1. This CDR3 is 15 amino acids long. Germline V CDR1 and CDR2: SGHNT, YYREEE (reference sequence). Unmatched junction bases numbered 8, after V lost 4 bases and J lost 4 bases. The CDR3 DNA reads TGTGCCAGCAGCCCTACAGGGGGCGCGCCAGAGACCCAGTACTTC. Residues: CASSPTGGAPETQYF.

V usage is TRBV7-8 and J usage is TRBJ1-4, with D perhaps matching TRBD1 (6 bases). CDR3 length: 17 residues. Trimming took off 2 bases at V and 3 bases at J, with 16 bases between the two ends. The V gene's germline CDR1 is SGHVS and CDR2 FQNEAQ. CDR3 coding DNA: TGTGCCAGCAGCTTAAGGACAGCTCCGGGAGCTAATGAAAAACTGTTTTTT. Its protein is CASSLRTAPGANEKLFF.

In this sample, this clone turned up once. The CDR3 sequence: CAISDRTNTGELFF. The CDR3 coding sequence is TGTGCCATCAGTGACCGAACGAACACCGGGGAGCTGTTTTTT. The gene calls are TRBV10-3 and TRBJ2-2; D is undetermined. Trimming took 3 bases from V and 0 from J, leaving 5 bases between them. Germline V gene sequence: CDR1 ENHRY, CDR2 SYGVKD. CDR3 size: 14 residues.

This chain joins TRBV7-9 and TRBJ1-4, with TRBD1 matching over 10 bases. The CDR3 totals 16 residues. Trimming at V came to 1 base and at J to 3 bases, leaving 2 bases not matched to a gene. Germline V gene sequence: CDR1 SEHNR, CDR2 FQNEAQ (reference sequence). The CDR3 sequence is CASSLGQGAPNEKLFF. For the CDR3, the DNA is TGTGCCAGCAGCTTAGGACAGGGGGCACCTAATGAAAAACTGTTTTTT.

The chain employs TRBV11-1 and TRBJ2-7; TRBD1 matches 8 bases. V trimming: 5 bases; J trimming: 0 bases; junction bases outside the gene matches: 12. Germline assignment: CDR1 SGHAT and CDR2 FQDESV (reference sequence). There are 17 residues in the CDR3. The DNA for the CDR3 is TGTGCCAGCAGCCCTAGAGGAGGACAGGGAAGCTCCTACGAGCAGTACTTC. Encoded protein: CASSPRGGQGSSYEQYF.

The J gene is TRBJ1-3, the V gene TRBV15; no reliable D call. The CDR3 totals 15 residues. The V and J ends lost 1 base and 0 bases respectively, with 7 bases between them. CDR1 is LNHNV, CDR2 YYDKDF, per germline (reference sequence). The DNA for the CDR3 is TGTGCCACCAGCAGAGCGAGGGACTCTGGAAACACCATATATTTT. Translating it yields CATSRARDSGNTIYF.

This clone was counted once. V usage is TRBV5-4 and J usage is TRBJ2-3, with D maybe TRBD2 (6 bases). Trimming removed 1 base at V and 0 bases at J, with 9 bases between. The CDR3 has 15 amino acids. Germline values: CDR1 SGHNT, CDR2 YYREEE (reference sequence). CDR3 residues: CASSLSGTSTDTQYF. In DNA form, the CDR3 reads TGTGCCAGCAGCTTGTCCGGGACTAGCACAGATACGCAGTATTTT. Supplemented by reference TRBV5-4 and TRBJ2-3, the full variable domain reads ETGVTQSPTHLIKTRGQQVTLRCSSQSGHNTVSWYQQALGQGPQFIFQYYREEENGRGNFPPRFSGLQFPNYSSELNVNALELDDSALYLCASSLSGTSTDTQYFGPGTRLTVL.

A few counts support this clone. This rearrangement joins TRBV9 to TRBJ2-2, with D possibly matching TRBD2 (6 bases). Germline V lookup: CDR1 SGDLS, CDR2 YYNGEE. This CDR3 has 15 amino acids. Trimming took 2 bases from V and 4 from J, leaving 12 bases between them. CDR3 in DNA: TGTGCCAGCAGCGTTTCCGGAGGGGCCACCGGGGAGCTGTTTTTT. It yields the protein CASSVSGGATGELFF.

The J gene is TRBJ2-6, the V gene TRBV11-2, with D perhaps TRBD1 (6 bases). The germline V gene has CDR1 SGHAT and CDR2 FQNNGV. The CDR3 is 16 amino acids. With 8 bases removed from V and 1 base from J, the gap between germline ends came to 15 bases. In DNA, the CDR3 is TGTGCCAGCCTCCGAGTAGGGGGATCTGGGGCCAACGTCCTGACTTTC. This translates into CASLRVGGSGANVLTF.

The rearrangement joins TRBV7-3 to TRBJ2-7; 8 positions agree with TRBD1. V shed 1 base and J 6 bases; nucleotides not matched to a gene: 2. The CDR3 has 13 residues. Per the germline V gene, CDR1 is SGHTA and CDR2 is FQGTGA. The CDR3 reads CASSLITGGEQYF. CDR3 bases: TGTGCCAGCAGCTTAATAACAGGGGGCGAGCAGTACTTC. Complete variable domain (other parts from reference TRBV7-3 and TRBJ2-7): GAGVSQTPSNKVTEKGKYVELRCDPISGHTALYWYRQSLGQGPEFLIYFQGTGAADDSGLPNDRFFAVRPEGSVSTLKIQRTERGDSAVYLCASSLITGGEQYFGPGTRLTVT.

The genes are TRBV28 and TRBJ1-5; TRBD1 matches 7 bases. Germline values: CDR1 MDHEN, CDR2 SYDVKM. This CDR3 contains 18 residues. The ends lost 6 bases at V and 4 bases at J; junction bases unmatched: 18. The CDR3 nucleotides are TGTGCCAGCAGCCCACCCTTCTTCCGTGGGACAGCTAATCAGCCCCAGCATTTT. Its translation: CASSPPFFRGTANQPQHF. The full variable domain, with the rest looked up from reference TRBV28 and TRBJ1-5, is DVKVTQSSRYLVKRTGEKVFLECVQDMDHENMFWYRQDPGLGLRLIYFSYDVKMKEKGDIPEGYSVSREKKERFSLILESASTNQTSMYLCASSPPFFRGTANQPQHFGDGTRLSIL.

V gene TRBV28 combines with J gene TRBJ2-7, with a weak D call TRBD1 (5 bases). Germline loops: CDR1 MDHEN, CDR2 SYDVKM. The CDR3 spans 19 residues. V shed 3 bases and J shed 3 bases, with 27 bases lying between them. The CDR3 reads CASSFHGRVPPILIYEQYF. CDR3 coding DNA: TGTGCCAGCAGTTTTCACGGCAGGGTTCCTCCTATCCTCATCTACGAGCAGTACTTC.

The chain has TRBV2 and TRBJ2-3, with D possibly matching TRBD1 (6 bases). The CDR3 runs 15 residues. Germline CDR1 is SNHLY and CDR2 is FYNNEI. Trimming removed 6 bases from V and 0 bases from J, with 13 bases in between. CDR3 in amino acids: CASRKRTASTDTQYF. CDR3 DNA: TGTGCCAGCAGAAAGCGGACAGCTAGCACAGATACGCAGTATTTT.

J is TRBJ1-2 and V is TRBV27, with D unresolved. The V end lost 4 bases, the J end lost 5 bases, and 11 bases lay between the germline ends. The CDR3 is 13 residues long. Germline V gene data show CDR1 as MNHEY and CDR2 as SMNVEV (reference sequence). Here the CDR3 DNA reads TGTGCCAGCAGTTCCGGACGGACGTATGGCTACACCTTC. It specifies CASSSGRTYGYTF.

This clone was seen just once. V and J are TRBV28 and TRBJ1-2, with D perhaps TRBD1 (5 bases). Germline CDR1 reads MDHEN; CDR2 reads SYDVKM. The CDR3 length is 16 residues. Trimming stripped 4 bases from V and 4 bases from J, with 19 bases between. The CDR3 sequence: CASSSPYQGRSYGYTF. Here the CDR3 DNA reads TGTGCCAGCAGTTCCCCCTACCAGGGCCGGAGCTATGGCTACACCTTC.

In DNA form, the CDR3 reads TGTGCCAGCGGCCCGCTAGCGTCCCCCTACAATGAGCAGTTCTTC. Its translation: CASGPLASPYNEQFF. The chain links TRBV27 to TRBJ2-1; weak D call: TRBD2 (6 bases). V was pared by 8 bases and J by 2 bases, with 16 bases between. Per germline, CDR1 MNHEY and CDR2 SMNVEV (reference sequence). This CDR3 has 15 residues.

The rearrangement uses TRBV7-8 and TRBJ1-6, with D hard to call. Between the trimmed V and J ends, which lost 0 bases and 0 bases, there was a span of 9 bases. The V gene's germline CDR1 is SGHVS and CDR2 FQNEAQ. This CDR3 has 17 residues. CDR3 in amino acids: CASSLAGQGSYNSPLHF. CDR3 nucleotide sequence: TGTGCCAGCAGCTTAGCGGGCCAAGGCTCCTATAATTCACCCCTCCACTTT.

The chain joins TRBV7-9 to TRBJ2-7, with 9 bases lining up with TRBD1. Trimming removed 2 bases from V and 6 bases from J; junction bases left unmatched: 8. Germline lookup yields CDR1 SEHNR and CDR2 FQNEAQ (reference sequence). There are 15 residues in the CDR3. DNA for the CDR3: TGTGCCAGCAGCTTATGGGGACAGGGTTGGATCGAGCAGTACTTC. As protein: CASSLWGQGWIEQYF.

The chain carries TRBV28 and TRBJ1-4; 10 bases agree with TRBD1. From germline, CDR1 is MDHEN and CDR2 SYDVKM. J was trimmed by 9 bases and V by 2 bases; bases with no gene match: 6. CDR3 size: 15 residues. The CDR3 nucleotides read TGTGCCAGCAGTTTACAACCGGGACAGGGGCAAAAACTGTTTTTT. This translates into CASSLQPGQGQKLFF.

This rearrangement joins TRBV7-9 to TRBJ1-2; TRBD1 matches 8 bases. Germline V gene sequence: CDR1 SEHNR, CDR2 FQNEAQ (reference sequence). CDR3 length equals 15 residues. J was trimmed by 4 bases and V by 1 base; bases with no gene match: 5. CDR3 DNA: TGTGCCAGCAGCTTAGGGACAGGGAGAGGCTATGGCTACACCTTC. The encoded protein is CASSLGTGRGYGYTF.

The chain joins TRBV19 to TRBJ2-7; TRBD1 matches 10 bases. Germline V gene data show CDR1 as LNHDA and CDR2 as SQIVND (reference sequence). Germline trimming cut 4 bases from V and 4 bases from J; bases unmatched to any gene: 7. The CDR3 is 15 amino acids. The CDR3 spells CASSTQGTGVYEQYF. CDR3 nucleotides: TGTGCCAGTAGTACACAAGGGACAGGGGTATACGAGCAGTACTTC.

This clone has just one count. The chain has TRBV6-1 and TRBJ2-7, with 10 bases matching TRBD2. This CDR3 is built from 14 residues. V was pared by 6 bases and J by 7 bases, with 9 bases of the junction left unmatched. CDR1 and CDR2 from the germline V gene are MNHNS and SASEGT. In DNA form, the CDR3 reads TGTGCCAGCAGAACTAGCGGGACCCTCGTGGAGCAGTACTTC. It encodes CASRTSGTLVEQYF.

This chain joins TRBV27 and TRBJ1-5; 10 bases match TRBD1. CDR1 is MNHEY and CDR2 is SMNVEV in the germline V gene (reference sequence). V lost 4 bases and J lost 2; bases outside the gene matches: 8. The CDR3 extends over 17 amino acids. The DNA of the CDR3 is TGTGCCAGCAGTTCGTATCCCGGGACAGGGGGCAATCAGCCCCAGCATTTT. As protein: CASSSYPGTGGNQPQHF.

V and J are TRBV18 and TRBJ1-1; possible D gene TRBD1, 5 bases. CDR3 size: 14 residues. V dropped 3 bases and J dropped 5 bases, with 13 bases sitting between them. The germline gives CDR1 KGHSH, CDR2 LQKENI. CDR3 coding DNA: TGTGCCAGCTCACCGCAGACCGGGGGGACTGAAGCTTTCTTT. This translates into CASSPQTGGTEAFF. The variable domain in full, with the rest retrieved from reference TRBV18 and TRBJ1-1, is NAGVMQNPRHLVRRRGQEARLRCSPMKGHSHVYWYRQLPEEGLKFMVYLQKENIIDESGMPKERFSAEFPKEGPSILRIQQVVRGDSAAYFCASSPQTGGTEAFFGQGTRLTVV.

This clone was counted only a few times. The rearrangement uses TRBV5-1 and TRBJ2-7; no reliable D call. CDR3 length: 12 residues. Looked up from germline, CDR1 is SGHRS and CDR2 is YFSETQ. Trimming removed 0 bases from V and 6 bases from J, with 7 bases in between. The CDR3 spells CASSLEYREQYF. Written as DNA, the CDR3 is TGCGCCAGCAGCTTGGAATACCGCGAGCAGTACTTC.

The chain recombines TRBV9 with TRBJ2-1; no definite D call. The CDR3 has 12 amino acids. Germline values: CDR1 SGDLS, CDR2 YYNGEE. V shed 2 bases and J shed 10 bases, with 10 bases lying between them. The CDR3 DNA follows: TGTGCCAGCAGCGTTCACGAGGAGGAGCAGTTCTTC. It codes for CASSVHEEEQFF. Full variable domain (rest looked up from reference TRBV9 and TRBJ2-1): DSGVTQTPKHLITATGQRVTLRCSPRSGDLSVYWYQQSLDQGLQFLIQYYNGEERAKGNILERFSAQQFPDLHSELNLSSLELGDSALYFCASSVHEEEQFFGPGTRLTVL.

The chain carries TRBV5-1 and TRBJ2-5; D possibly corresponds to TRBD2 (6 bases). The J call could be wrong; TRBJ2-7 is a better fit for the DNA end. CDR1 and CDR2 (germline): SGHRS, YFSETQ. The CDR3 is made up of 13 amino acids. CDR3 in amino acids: CASSPPGSYEQYF. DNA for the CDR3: TGCGCCAGCAGCCCCCCCGGGAGTTACGAGCAGTACTTC.